Each of the 28 T cell receptor beta chains below was sequenced from the same sample in a study of blood T cell repertoires in COVID-19. The repertoire was sequenced with immunoSEQ multiplex PCR; TCRdb's copy has only in-frame clones and lacks some. The sample lists a few hundred thousand clones, about four fifths occurring once. The sample comprised peripheral blood. The source is a woman between 25 and 40 years old who had recovered from COVID-19.

The CDR3 protein is CASSLGSDYNEQFF. DNA for the CDR3: TGTGCCAGCAGCTTAGGAAGCGATTACAATGAGCAGTTCTTC. The V call is TRBV7-9, the J call TRBJ2-1; D is unclear. The germline V gene encodes CDR1 SEHNR and CDR2 FQNEAQ (reference sequence). The V end was cut by 1 base, the J end by 4 bases, with 8 bases between. The CDR3 sequence is 14 residues long.

V usage is TRBV3-1 (or the pseudogene TRBV3-2) and J usage is TRBJ1-5; D might be TRBD1 (6 bases). This CDR3 is built from 14 residues. With 4 bases removed from V and 7 bases from J, the gap between germline ends came to 14 bases. The germline V gene has CDR1 LGHDT and CDR2 YNNKEL (reference sequence). This CDR3 is CASSPGTSRQPQHF. CDR3 bases: TGTGCCAGCAGCCCCGGGACATCCCGGCAGCCCCAGCATTTT.

As to this clone: A much larger clone lies a single base off, so this may be a read error. Additional DNA sequences in this sample encode the identical CDR3. V is TRBV3-1 (or the pseudogene TRBV3-2) and J is TRBJ1-6; maybe TRBD1 (5 bases). The CDR3 length is 14 residues. CDR1 is LGHDT and CDR2 is YNNKEL in the germline V gene (reference sequence). CDR3 nucleotides: TGTGCCAGCAGCCCTGGACATTATAATTCACCCCTTCACTTT. Protein sequence: CASSPGHYNSPLHF.

V gene TRBV7-8 combines with J gene TRBJ2-7, with a tentative D call TRBD1 (6 bases). V lost 2 bases, J lost 3 bases, and 14 bases lay in between. Germline V gene data show CDR1 as SGHVS and CDR2 as FQNEAQ. The CDR3 is 15 amino acids. CDR3 nucleotide sequence: TGTGCCAGCAGCTTATTGACAGGCTTAAACTACGAGCAGTACTTC. Residues: CASSLLTGLNYEQYF.

This clone was detected a few times. Other nucleotide sequences from this sample produce the same CDR3. This chain uses TRBV7-3 with TRBJ2-3; 10 nucleotides match TRBD2. Germline trimming cut 3 bases from V and 0 bases from J; bases unmatched to any gene: 0. The CDR3 is made up of 15 amino acids. The germline V gene has CDR1 SGHTA and CDR2 FQGTGA. The CDR3 DNA reads as TGTGCCAGCAGCTTGACTAGCGGGAGCACAGATACGCAGTATTTT. Translated: CASSLTSGSTDTQYF.

The chain recombines TRBV10-3 with TRBJ2-7; D perhaps matches TRBD1 (7 bases). The V gene's germline CDR1 is ENHRY and CDR2 SYGVKD. The CDR3 has 14 residues. V was shortened by 2 bases and J by 2 bases, with 10 bases between the two germline ends. Here the CDR3 reads CAISEQGEAYEQYF. CDR3 sequence (DNA): TGTGCCATCAGTGAGCAGGGGGAGGCCTACGAGCAGTACTTC.

This clone was picked up a small number of times. The chain links TRBV28 to TRBJ1-1; 8 bases align to TRBD1. The CDR3 has 13 residues. V was pared by 1 base and J by 8 bases, with 3 bases of the junction left unmatched. Germline CDR1 and CDR2: MDHEN and SYDVKM. The CDR3 bases are TGTGCCAGCAGTTTATCCGACAGGGGAGAAGCTTTCTTT. Translating gives CASSLSDRGEAFF.

The chain employs TRBV9 and TRBJ1-1; D perhaps matches TRBD1 (6 bases). Germline CDR1 reads SGDLS; CDR2 reads YYNGEE. The CDR3 contains 14 residues. The V end was cut by 4 bases, the J end by 0 bases, with 10 bases between. CDR3 bases: TGTGCCAGCAGCCGGGGACACCTGAACACTGAAGCTTTCTTT. Translating gives CASSRGHLNTEAFF.

The chain combines TRBV7-9 with TRBJ1-2; D perhaps matches TRBD1 (5 bases). CDR3 length: 14 amino acids. Per the germline V gene, CDR1 is SEHNR and CDR2 is FQNEAQ (reference sequence). Trimming cost V 5 bases and J 3 bases, with 13 bases left between them. This CDR3 reads CASSPPWGDYGYTF. The DNA for the CDR3 is TGTGCCAGCAGCCCCCCTTGGGGCGACTATGGCTACACCTTC.

The chain couples TRBV5-1 to TRBJ1-1; D is unresolved. The CDR3 extends over 13 amino acids. Germline V gene lookup returns CDR1 SGHRS and CDR2 YFSETQ. Trimming removed 2 bases from V and 8 bases from J, with 13 bases in between. This CDR3 is CASSFDERGEAFF. Written as DNA, the CDR3 is TGCGCCAGCAGCTTTGACGAAAGAGGCGAAGCTTTCTTT.

The chain has TRBV28 and TRBJ1-2, with D perhaps matching TRBD1 (6 bases). Germline V lookup: CDR1 MDHEN, CDR2 SYDVKM. CDR3 length equals 15 residues. Trimming cost V 0 bases and J 2 bases, with 10 bases left between them. The CDR3 loop is CASSLWDRLNYGYTF. The CDR3 nucleotides are TGTGCCAGCAGTTTATGGGACAGACTAAACTATGGCTACACCTTC.

Regarding this clone: An end of the junction does not agree with germline; a read error may underlie this. This chain links TRBV9 with TRBJ2-3, with TRBD2 matching 10 bases. The CDR3 has 16 residues. Germline V gives CDR1 SGDLS, CDR2 YYNGEE. CDR3 in amino acids: CASSVSGRPGTGTQYF. In DNA, the CDR3 is TGTGCCAGCAGCGTTAGCGGGAGGCCTGGTACAGGTACGCAGTATTTT.

The CDR3 region is CASSRSGAPRWNEQFF. As DNA, the CDR3 is TGTGCCAGCAGCAGAAGCGGAGCCCCTAGGTGGAATGAGCAGTTCTTC. The chain carries TRBV9 and TRBJ2-1; TRBD2 might be the D (5 bases). Between the trimmed V and J ends, which lost 4 bases and 7 bases, there was a span of 21 bases. Germline CDR1 reads SGDLS; CDR2 reads YYNGEE. The CDR3 runs to 16 residues.

The chain links TRBV3-1 (or the pseudogene TRBV3-2) to TRBJ2-7; 9 nucleotides line up with TRBD1. From germline, CDR1 is LGHDT and CDR2 YNNKEL (reference sequence). J gave up 3 bases and V 1 base, and 7 bases lay outside the gene matches. This CDR3 has 16 residues. DNA for the CDR3: TGTGCCAGCAGCCAAGTGCCCGGACAGGGGAGCTACGAGCAGTACTTC. Protein product: CASSQVPGQGSYEQYF.

This clone was picked up one time. The chain combines TRBV3-1 (or the pseudogene TRBV3-2) with TRBJ1-4; unclear D gene. CDR1 is LGHDT, CDR2 YNNKEL, per germline (reference sequence). V was shortened by 4 bases and J by 0 bases, with 9 bases between the two germline ends. The CDR3 totals 15 residues. For the CDR3, the DNA is TGTGCCAGCAGCCGGCGGAGATCAACTAATGAAAAACTGTTTTTT. Its protein is CASSRRRSTNEKLFF.

The chain has TRBV7-3 and TRBJ2-2; a possible D gene is TRBD2 (6 bases). The CDR3 contains 15 residues. V lost 3 bases to trimming and J lost 0 bases, with 8 bases between them. From germline, CDR1 is SGHTA and CDR2 FQGTGA. The CDR3 coding sequence is TGTGCCAGCAGCTTGGGCGGGGCGAACACCGGGGAGCTGTTTTTT. Its protein product is CASSLGGANTGELFF. The full variable domain, completed using reference TRBV7-3 and TRBJ2-2, is GAGVSQTPSNKVTEKGKYVELRCDPISGHTALYWYRQSLGQGPEFLIYFQGTGAADDSGLPNDRFFAVRPEGSVSTLKIQRTERGDSAVYLCASSLGGANTGELFFGEGSRLTVL.

V gene TRBV10-3 combines with J gene TRBJ2-7; 7 nucleotides agree with TRBD2. J lost 0 bases, V lost 0 bases, and 5 bases had no gene match. The CDR3 sequence is 16 residues long. The germline CDR1 and CDR2 sequences are ENHRY and SYGVKD. Here the CDR3 DNA reads TGTGCCATCAGTGAGTCCCGGACTAGTTACTCCTACGAGCAGTACTTC. Its protein is CAISESRTSYSYEQYF.

The chain employs TRBV6-5 and TRBJ1-2, with D perhaps TRBD1 (6 bases). The germline V and J ends were trimmed by 3 bases and 0 bases, with 11 bases remaining between them. CDR3 length: 15 residues. Germline V CDR1 and CDR2: MNHEY, SVGAGI. DNA of the CDR3: TGTGCCAGCAGTTATCAGGGGCAAGCTAACTATGGCTACACCTTC. It is translated as CASSYQGQANYGYTF.

This chain uses TRBV10-3 with TRBJ1-5, with 9 bases aligning to TRBD1. This CDR3 has 15 residues. Germline V gene lookup returns CDR1 ENHRY and CDR2 SYGVKD. The V gene end was trimmed by 3 bases and the J gene end by 5 bases; junction bases not matched to a gene: 5. As DNA, the CDR3 is TGTGCCATCAGTGACCCGGACAGGGGCCATCAGCCCCAGCATTTT. This encodes CAISDPDRGHQPQHF.

The V and J genes are TRBV2 and TRBJ2-3, with TRBD2 matching over 9 bases. The V gene end was trimmed by 2 bases and the J gene end by 5 bases; junction bases not matched to a gene: 5. CDR3 length equals 15 residues. Per the germline V gene, CDR1 is SNHLY and CDR2 is FYNNEI. CDR3 region: CASSEIAGALDTQYF. In nucleotides, the CDR3 is TGTGCCAGCAGTGAAATAGCGGGAGCCCTAGATACGCAGTATTTT.

V is TRBV2 and J is TRBJ1-5; D might be TRBD1 (6 bases). The CDR3 has 13 residues. Looked up from germline, CDR1 is SNHLY and CDR2 is FYNNEI. V lost 4 bases and J 6 bases, leaving 10 bases between the germline ends. CDR3 sequence reads: CASSVSGVQPQHF. CDR3 coding DNA: TGTGCCAGCAGTGTTTCAGGGGTTCAGCCCCAGCATTTT. The whole variable domain, remainder taken from reference TRBV2 and TRBJ1-5, is EPEVTQTPSHQVTQMGQEVILRCVPISNHLYFYWYRQILGQKVEFLVSFYNNEISEKSEIFDDQFSVERPDGSNFTLKIRSTKLEDSAMYFCASSVSGVQPQHFGDGTRLSIL.

This sequence joins TRBV15 and TRBJ1-1, with a possible D match to TRBD1 (5 bases). Germline loops: CDR1 LNHNV, CDR2 YYDKDF (reference sequence). Between the trimmed V and J ends, which lost 0 bases and 0 bases, there was a span of 11 bases. This CDR3 is built from 16 residues. CDR3 bases: TGTGCCACCAGCAGAGAGACAGCCGTAATGAACACTGAAGCTTTCTTT. Translating gives CATSRETAVMNTEAFF.

This clone showed up just a few times. The chain recombines TRBV27 with TRBJ2-7; 8 bases agree with TRBD2. CDR1 and CDR2 from the germline V gene are MNHEY and SMNVEV (reference sequence). J gave up 0 bases and V 5 bases, and 18 bases lay outside the gene matches. The CDR3 is 19 amino acids. In DNA, the CDR3 is TGTGCCAGCAGTCCTAGACCCCCTGGACTAGCTAGAAGCTCCTACGAGCAGTACTTC. Its translation is CASSPRPPGLARSSYEQYF.

The CDR3 bases are TGTGCCGGGGGCACAGTATCCTACGAGCAGTACTTC. Its protein is CAGGTVSYEQYF. The chain joins TRBV2 to TRBJ2-7; D is perhaps TRBD1 (6 bases). The V end was cut by 11 bases, the J end by 1 base, with 12 bases between. This CDR3 is 12 amino acids long. Germline lookup yields CDR1 SNHLY and CDR2 FYNNEI.

The V gene is TRBV6-1, the J gene TRBJ2-1; D not resolved. The germline gives CDR1 MNHNS, CDR2 SASEGT. The V and J ends lost 1 base and 12 bases respectively, with 10 bases between them. The CDR3 totals 12 residues. DNA of the CDR3: TGTGCCAGCAGTGAAGAGCGCCAGAGGCAGTTCTTC. Translation gives CASSEERQRQFF.

V gene TRBV28 combines with J gene TRBJ2-2, with 15 bases fitting TRBD2. This CDR3 is 19 amino acids long. Germline lookup yields CDR1 MDHEN and CDR2 SYDVKM. V shed 4 bases, J shed 0 bases, and the junction held 6 bases outside the gene matches. CDR3 sequence: CASSSAGLAGGTNTGELFF. The CDR3 bases are TGTGCCAGCAGTTCGGCGGGACTAGCGGGAGGTACGAACACCGGGGAGCTGTTTTTT.

This chain joins TRBV19 and TRBJ1-6, with D perhaps TRBD1 (5 bases). The CDR3 contains 16 residues. CDR1 is LNHDA, CDR2 SQIVND, per germline (reference sequence). V shed 5 bases and J shed 8 bases, with 19 bases lying between them. The DNA of the CDR3 is TGTGCCAGTAGTCTCCGGGCCGGGACGGGGGATTCACCCCTCCACTTT. Translation gives CASSLRAGTGDSPLHF.

V is TRBV7-3 and J is TRBJ2-1, with 9 positions matching TRBD2. Germline-derived CDR1 and CDR2 are SGHTA and FQGTGA. This CDR3 spans 17 amino acids. The V and J ends lost 1 base and 12 bases, in that order; junction bases with no gene match: 16. The CDR3 loop is CASSLKASSGAQAGQFF. CDR3 sequence (DNA): TGTGCCAGCAGCTTAAAGGCGTCTAGCGGGGCCCAGGCAGGGCAGTTCTTC.